These T cell receptor beta chains were read from a single sample in a study of CD4 and CD8 cells across lung adenocarcinoma regions. A single record per CDR3 protein comes from TCRdb applying MiXCR to the PCR reads. The profile shows 13,000 to 15,000 distinct CDR3 sequences, just under 45% of them singletons. The sequenced sample was CD4+ T cells from the center of a lung tumor. Every receptor here comes from a male donor with lung adenocarcinoma. The CD4 and CD8 labels of this study may be unreliable. Both conserved end residues are part of each CDR3. Some rows mark clone size as missing; the rest say once, few, many or name a class of expanded clone.

v_gene: TRBV6-1
abundance: .
CDR3aa: CASSTTQGAVQPQHF

v_gene: TRBV6-5
abundance: medium-sized
CDR3aa: CASSSGGTGDHEQYF

v_gene: TRBV27
abundance: few
CDR3aa: CASRRDRGLETQYF

v_gene: TRBV6-1
abundance: .
CDR3aa: CASRLQAGIPGAQFF

v_gene: TRBV27
abundance: .
CDR3aa: CASTKYRGHGYTF

v_gene: TRBV6-4
abundance: .
CDR3aa: CAASDGSGGADTQYF

v_gene: TRBV6-4
abundance: .
CDR3aa: CASRDSGGQGTETQYF

v_gene: TRBV14
abundance: .
CDR3aa: CASSPGTGFGNNEQFF

v_gene: TRBV27
abundance: .
CDR3aa: CASLEKAGAYEQYF

v_gene: TRBV24-1
abundance: .
CDR3aa: CATSGHGGETQYF

v_gene: TRBV6-5
abundance: many
CDR3aa: CASTPVRGAYNEQFF

v_gene: TRBV6-1
abundance: .
CDR3aa: CASSEASGTTNTQYF

v_gene: TRBV6-1
abundance: medium-sized
CDR3aa: CASSEVGGLTRRYF

v_gene: TRBV6-5
abundance: many
CDR3aa: CASSLLAGDSDTQYF

v_gene: TRBV6-1
abundance: medium-sized
CDR3aa: CAGSGNTFYGYTF

v_gene: TRBV5-1
abundance: many
CDR3aa: CASGSTAGQEVYAKNIQCF

v_gene: TRBV27
abundance: many
CDR3aa: CASSLSFPVDEQFF

v_gene: TRBV7-8
abundance: few
CDR3aa: CASSGGQGRGETQYF

v_gene: TRBV6-4
abundance: .
CDR3aa: CASSDGENTEAFF

v_gene: TRBV20-1
abundance: once
CDR3aa: CSARLRGSGYNEQFF

v_gene: TRBV7-9
abundance: few
CDR3aa: CASSYWTGTGSYNEQFF

v_gene: TRBV11-3
abundance: few
CDR3aa: CASSLGSGHEQFF

v_gene: TRBV10-1
abundance: .
CDR3aa: CASSRRRSGAKDIQYF

v_gene: TRBV10-3
abundance: once
CDR3aa: CAISEGADGYNEQFF

v_gene: TRBV6-1
abundance: .
CDR3aa: CASSLAVNTGALYF

v_gene: TRBV6-1
abundance: .
CDR3aa: CASSGGGGAEKLFF

v_gene: TRBV4-1
abundance: many
CDR3aa: CASSHFLAAIYNEQFF

v_gene: TRBV30
abundance: few
CDR3aa: CACSGRETQYF

v_gene: TRBV6-1
abundance: few
CDR3aa: CASRAMGGVNQPQHF

v_gene: TRBV6-1
abundance: few
CDR3aa: CASKDEKLFF

v_gene: TRBV6-1
abundance: many
CDR3aa: CASSGGTSGGYGYTF

v_gene: TRBV7-6
abundance: few
CDR3aa: CAISSGGSGTQYF

v_gene: TRBV6-1
abundance: many
CDR3aa: CASSTTGELFF

v_gene: TRBV7-2
abundance: many
CDR3aa: CASSWSGANVLTF

v_gene: TRBV7-2
abundance: .
CDR3aa: CASSLKGVVNEQFF

v_gene: TRBV7-2
abundance: .
CDR3aa: CASLSAVTNYGYTF

v_gene: TRBV27
abundance: .
CDR3aa: CASARLGGRDQETQYF

v_gene: TRBV6-1
abundance: many
CDR3aa: CASRGLAGALSSYNEQFF

v_gene: TRBV28
abundance: few
CDR3aa: CASSLEREQFF

v_gene: TRBV6-1
abundance: few
CDR3aa: CAGGGGGAGDHEQYF

v_gene: TRBV4-1
abundance: many
CDR3aa: CASSQVVRLAGVGSYEQYF

v_gene: TRBV9
abundance: .
CDR3aa: CASSEDSRSYNEQFF

v_gene: TRBV6-5
abundance: many
CDR3aa: CASSTRQSGYTF

v_gene: TRBV10-2
abundance: .
CDR3aa: CASSPQVARTEAQFF

v_gene: TRBV29-1
abundance: once
CDR3aa: CSVQFGTSGVQETQYF

v_gene: TRBV7-2
abundance: .
CDR3aa: CASSLAAGLNIQYF

v_gene: TRBV28
abundance: .
CDR3aa: CASSFSERLAGVRELFF

v_gene: TRBV27
abundance: .
CDR3aa: CACGGLGRPDQETQYF

v_gene: TRBV4-2
abundance: .
CDR3aa: CASSQEGATAKNMQYF

v_gene: TRBV6-1
abundance: .
CDR3aa: CGSSEGLRAKNMQYF

v_gene: TRBV6-1
abundance: medium-sized
CDR3aa: CASTPRLRAAGYTF

v_gene: TRBV6-1
abundance: .
CDR3aa: CASRTDLNTEAFF

v_gene: TRBV6-2/TRBV6-3
abundance: many
CDR3aa: CASSLIAEGGELFF